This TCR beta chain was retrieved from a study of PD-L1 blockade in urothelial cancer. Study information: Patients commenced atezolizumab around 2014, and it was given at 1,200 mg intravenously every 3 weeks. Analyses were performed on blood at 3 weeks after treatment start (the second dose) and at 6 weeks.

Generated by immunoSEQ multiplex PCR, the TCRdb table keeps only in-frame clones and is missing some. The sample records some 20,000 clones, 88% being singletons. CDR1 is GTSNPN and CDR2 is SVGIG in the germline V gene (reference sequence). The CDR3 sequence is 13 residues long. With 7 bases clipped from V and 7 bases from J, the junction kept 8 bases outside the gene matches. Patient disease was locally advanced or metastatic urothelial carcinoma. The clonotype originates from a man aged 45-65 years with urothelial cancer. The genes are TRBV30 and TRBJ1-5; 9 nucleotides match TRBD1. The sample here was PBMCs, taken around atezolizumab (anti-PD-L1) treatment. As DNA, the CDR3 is TGTGCCTCGGAACAGGGGGCAGGACAGCCCCAGCATTTT. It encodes CASEQGAGQPQHF.